This entry is about one T cell receptor beta chain. Antigen unknown. Read sequence stops 3 residues before the CDR3 end, and the germline J gene provides the missing end. Other DNA sequences in the same sample also yield this CDR3. In germline, CDR1 is GTSNPN, CDR2 SVGIG (reference sequence). The CDR3 totals 14 residues. This sample was taken from a study of T cell clonality in common variable immunodeficiency. TCRdb's table, derived via immunoSEQ multiplex PCR, lists solely in-frame clones and lacks some. Altogether over 45,000 clones were found in the sample, and no singletons occur. Regarding the study as a whole: TCRbeta clonality was increased in CVID versus healthy controls.

The TCR sequence derives from a person aged 18 to 75 in good health. Source material: peripheral blood mononuclear cells. This chain joins TRBV30 and TRBJ1-2; unclear D gene. CDR3 amino acids: CAWSVLGSTDTYTF. The part of the CDR3 DNA that was read is TGTGCCTGGAGTGTACTCGGAAGCACAGATACC. The whole variable domain, remainder taken from reference TRBV30 and TRBJ1-2, is SQTIHQWPATLVQPVGSPLSLECTVEGTSNPNLYWYRQAAGRGLQLLFYSVGIGQISSEVPQNLSASRPQDRQFILSSKKLLLSDSGFYLCAWSVLGSTDTYTFGSGTRLTVV.